This T cell receptor beta chain stems from a study of cytomegalovirus exposure and HLA in healthy donors. Study-wide points: 87-base-pair reads could not separate some V segments, including TRBV6-2 and TRBV6-3. Later work found that TCR association rates differed between HLA loci; DRB1 had the most and HLA-C the fewest.

With 60 Vbeta and 13 Jbeta primers, the PCR was carried out. The table came from immunoSEQ multiplex PCR; TCRdb's copy has only in-frame clones and leaves some out. This table has about 180,000 clones, around four fifths appearing once. At collection, donors were nominally healthy, but unrecorded immune exposures were probable. Trimming took off 10 bases at V and 9 bases at J, with 25 bases between the two ends. CDR3 size: 16 residues. Germline loops: CDR1 ENHRY, CDR2 SYGVKD. This clone was recorded a few times. Its antigen is unknown. The TCR originated in a man between 18 and 35 years old in good health and CMV-seronegative. The chain carries TRBV10-3 and TRBJ1-6; D gene uncertain. The sequencing sample was made of PBMCs. CDR3 in amino acids: CATKSPEVPMISPLHF. As DNA, the CDR3 is TGTGCCACTAAATCCCCCGAGGTTCCCATGATTTCACCCCTCCACTTT.